The source of this T cell receptor (beta chain) is a study of blood T cell repertoires in COVID-19. About the research overall: Both acute and convalescent COVID-19 samples were obtained from the United States, Italy and Spain. PBMCs, B-cell-depleted T cells, or T cells provided the cDNA or gDNA that made up the material.

Authors' data handling: Scientists estimated how many nucleated cells there were by amplifying reference gene primers. Generated by immunoSEQ multiplex PCR, the TCRdb table keeps only in-frame clones and is missing some. The V and J calls and clone size were taken over from that table, and D and trimming were inferred from the DNA. The profile shows about 240,000 clones, 87% of them singletons. This clone was seen just once. CDR1 is MNHEY, CDR2 SVGEGT, per germline. Trimming pared 2 bases from V and 4 bases from J, leaving 19 bases between. The CDR3 is 17 residues long. Input material: peripheral blood. This chain joins TRBV6-2 or TRBV6-3 and TRBJ2-3; D might be TRBD2 (5 bases). The receptor was isolated from a man aged 55-75 years who had recovered from COVID-19. The CDR3 region has the DNA TGTGCCAGCAGTTACCGCTCCTCAACTAGTTTCGCAGATACGCAGTATTTT. It yields the protein CASSYRSSTSFADTQYF.